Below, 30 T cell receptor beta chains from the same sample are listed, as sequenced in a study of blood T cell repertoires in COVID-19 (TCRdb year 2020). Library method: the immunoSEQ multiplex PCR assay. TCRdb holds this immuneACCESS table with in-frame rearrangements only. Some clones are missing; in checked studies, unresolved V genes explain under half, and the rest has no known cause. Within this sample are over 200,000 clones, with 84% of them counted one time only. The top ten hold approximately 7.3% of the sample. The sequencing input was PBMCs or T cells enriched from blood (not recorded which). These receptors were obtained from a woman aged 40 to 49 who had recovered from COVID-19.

Here the CDR3 reads CAWSVAQGYYGYTF. In nucleotides, the CDR3 is TGTGCCTGGAGTGTAGCACAGGGGTACTATGGCTACACCTTC. The chain carries TRBV30 and TRBJ1-2; 7 nucleotides line up with TRBD1. CDR1 and CDR2 from the germline V gene are GTSNPN and SVGIG (reference sequence). J gave up 3 bases and V 0 bases, and 4 bases lay outside the gene matches. The CDR3 totals 14 residues.

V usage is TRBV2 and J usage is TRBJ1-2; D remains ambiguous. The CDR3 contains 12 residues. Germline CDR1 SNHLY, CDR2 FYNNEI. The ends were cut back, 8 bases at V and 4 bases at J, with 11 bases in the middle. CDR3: CASVGLGYGYTF. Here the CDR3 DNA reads TGTGCCAGCGTCGGGTTAGGCTATGGCTACACCTTC.

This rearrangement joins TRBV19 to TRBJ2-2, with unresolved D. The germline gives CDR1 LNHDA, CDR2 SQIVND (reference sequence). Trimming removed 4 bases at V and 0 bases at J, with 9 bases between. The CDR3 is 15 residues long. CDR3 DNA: TGTGCCAGTAGTAGATTTCTACCGAACACCGGGGAGCTGTTTTTT. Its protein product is CASSRFLPNTGELFF.

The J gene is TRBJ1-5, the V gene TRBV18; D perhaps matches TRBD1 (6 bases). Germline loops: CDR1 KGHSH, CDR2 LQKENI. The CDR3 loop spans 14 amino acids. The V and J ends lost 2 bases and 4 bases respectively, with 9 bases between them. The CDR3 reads CASSPSRGNQPQHF. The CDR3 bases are TGTGCCAGCTCACCATCTAGGGGGAATCAGCCCCAGCATTTT.

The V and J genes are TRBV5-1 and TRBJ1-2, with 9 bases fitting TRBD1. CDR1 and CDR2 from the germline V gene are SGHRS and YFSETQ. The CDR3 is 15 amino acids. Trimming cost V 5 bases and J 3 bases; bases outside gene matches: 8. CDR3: CASRQGAVKDYGYTF. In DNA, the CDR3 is TGCGCCAGCAGACAGGGGGCGGTTAAGGACTATGGCTACACCTTC.

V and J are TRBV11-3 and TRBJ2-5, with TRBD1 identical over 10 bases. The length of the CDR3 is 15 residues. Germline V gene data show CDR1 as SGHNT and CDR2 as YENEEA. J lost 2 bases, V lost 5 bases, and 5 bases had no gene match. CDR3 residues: CASSLGTGAQETQYF. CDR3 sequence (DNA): TGTGCCAGCAGCCTCGGGACAGGGGCTCAAGAGACCCAGTACTTC.

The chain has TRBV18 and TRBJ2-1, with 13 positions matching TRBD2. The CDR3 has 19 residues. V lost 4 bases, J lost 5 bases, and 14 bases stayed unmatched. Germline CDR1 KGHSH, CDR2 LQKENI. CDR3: CASSQPGLAGRGRDNEQFF. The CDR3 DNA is TGTGCCAGCTCACAGCCGGGACTAGCGGGGAGAGGGAGAGACAATGAGCAGTTCTTC. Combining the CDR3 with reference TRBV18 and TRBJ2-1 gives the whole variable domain NAGVMQNPRHLVRRRGQEARLRCSPMKGHSHVYWYRQLPEEGLKFMVYLQKENIIDESGMPKERFSAEFPKEGPSILRIQQVVRGDSAAYFCASSQPGLAGRGRDNEQFFGPGTRLTVL.

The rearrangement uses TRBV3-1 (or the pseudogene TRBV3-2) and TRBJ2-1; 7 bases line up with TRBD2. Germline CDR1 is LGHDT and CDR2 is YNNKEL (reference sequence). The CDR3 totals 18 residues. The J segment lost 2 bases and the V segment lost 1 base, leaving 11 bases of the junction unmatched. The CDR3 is CASSQGIGRGRAYNEQFF. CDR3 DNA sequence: TGTGCCAGCAGCCAAGGAATCGGGCGGGGGAGAGCCTACAATGAGCAGTTCTTC.

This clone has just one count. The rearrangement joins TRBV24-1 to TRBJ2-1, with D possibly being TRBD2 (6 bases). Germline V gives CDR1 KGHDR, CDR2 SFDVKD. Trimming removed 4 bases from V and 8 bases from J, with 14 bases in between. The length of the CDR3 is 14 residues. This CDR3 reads CATSDPSTSHEQFF. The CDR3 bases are TGTGCCACCAGTGACCCCTCGACTAGTCATGAGCAGTTCTTC.

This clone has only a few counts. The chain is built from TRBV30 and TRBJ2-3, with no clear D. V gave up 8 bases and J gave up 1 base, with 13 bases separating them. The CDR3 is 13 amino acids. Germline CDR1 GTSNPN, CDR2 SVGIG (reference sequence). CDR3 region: CALAMVRTDTQYF. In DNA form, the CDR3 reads TGTGCCCTGGCCATGGTGCGCACAGATACGCAGTATTTT.

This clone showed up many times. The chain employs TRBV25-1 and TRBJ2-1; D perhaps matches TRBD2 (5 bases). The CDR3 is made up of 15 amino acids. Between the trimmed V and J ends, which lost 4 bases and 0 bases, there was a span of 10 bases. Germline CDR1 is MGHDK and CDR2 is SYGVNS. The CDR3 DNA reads TGTGCCAGCAGTGCATCCGAGGGCTCCTACAATGAGCAGTTCTTC. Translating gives CASSASEGSYNEQFF.

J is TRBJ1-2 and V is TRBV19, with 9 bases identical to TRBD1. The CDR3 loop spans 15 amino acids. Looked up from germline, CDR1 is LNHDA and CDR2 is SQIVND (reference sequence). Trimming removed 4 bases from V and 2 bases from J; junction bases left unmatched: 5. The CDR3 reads CASSRLQGANYGYTF. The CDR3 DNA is TGTGCCAGTAGTAGGTTACAGGGGGCCAACTATGGCTACACCTTC.

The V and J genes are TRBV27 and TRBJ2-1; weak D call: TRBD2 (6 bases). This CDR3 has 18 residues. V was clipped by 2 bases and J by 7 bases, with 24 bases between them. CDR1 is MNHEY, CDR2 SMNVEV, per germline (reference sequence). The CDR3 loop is CASSLLPRRAGQSNEQFF. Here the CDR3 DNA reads TGTGCCAGCAGTTTACTCCCTCGCAGAGCGGGCCAATCTAATGAGCAGTTCTTC.

In DNA form, the CDR3 reads TGCAGCGCCACCGGAGCCAGATTCGGCAATGAGCAGTTCTTC. Its translation: CSATGARFGNEQFF. The chain employs TRBV29-1 and TRBJ2-1; D gene ambiguous. Germline V gene data show CDR1 as SQVTM and CDR2 as ANQGSEA. The CDR3 loop spans 14 amino acids. Trimming removed 7 bases from V and 6 bases from J, with 19 bases in between.

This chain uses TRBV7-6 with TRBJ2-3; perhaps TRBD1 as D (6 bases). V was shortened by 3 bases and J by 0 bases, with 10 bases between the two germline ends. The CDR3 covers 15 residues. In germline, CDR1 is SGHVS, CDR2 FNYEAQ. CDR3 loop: CASSLGTGSTDTQYF. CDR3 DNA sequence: TGTGCCAGCAGCTTGGGTACAGGGAGCACAGATACGCAGTATTTT.

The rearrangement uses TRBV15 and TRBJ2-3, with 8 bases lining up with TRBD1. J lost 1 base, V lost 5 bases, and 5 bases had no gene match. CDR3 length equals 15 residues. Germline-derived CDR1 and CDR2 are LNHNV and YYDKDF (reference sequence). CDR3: CATSPNRGGTDTQYF. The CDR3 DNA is TGTGCCACCAGCCCAAACAGGGGGGGCACAGATACGCAGTATTTT.

This CDR3 reads CAWSPGTDTQYF. As DNA, the CDR3 is TGTGCCTGGTCTCCGGGCACAGATACGCAGTATTTT. This chain links TRBV30 with TRBJ2-3; D not certain. Germline loops: CDR1 GTSNPN, CDR2 SVGIG (reference sequence). V was clipped by 5 bases and J by 1 base, with 7 bases between them. The CDR3 is 12 residues long.

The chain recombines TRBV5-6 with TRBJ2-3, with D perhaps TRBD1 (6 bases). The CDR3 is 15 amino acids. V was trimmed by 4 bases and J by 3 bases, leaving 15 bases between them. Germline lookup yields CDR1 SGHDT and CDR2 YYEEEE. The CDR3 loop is CASSLGQKLTDTQYF. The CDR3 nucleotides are TGTGCCAGCAGCCTTGGACAGAAGCTTACAGATACGCAGTATTTT.

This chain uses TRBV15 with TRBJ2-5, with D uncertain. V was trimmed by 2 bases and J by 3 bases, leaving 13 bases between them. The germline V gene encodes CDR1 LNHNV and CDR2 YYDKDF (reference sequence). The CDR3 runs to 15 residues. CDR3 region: CATSRTVGAKETQYF. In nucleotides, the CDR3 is TGTGCCACCAGCAGAACCGTCGGAGCCAAAGAGACCCAGTACTTC.

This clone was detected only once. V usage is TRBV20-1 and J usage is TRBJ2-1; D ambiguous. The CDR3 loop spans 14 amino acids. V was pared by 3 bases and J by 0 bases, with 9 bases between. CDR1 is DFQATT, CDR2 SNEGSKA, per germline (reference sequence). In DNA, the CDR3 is TGCAGTGCTAGTCCCGAGAGCTCCTACAATGAGCAGTTCTTC. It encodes CSASPESSYNEQFF.

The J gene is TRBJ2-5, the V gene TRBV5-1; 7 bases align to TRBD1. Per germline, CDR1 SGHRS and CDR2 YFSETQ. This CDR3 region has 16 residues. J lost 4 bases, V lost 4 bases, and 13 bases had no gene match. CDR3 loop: CASSRSRLTGIETQYF. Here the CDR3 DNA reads TGCGCCAGCAGCCGCAGTAGGTTGACAGGGATAGAGACCCAGTACTTC.

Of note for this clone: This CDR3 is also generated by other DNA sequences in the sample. CDR3 residues: CASSGREGAEAFF. The CDR3 nucleotides read TGCGCCAGCAGTGGCAGGGAAGGGGCTGAAGCTTTCTTT. The rearrangement links TRBV10-2 to TRBJ1-1; TRBD1 is a possible D gene (5 bases). The germline CDR1 and CDR2 sequences are WSHSY and SAAADI. V dropped 4 bases and J dropped 6 bases, with 12 bases sitting between them. The CDR3 loop spans 13 amino acids.

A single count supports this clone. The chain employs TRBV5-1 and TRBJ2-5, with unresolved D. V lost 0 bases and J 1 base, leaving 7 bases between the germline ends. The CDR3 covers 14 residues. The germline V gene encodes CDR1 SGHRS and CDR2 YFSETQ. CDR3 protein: CASSLAYSQETQYF. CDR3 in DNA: TGCGCCAGCAGCTTGGCCTACAGCCAAGAGACCCAGTACTTC.

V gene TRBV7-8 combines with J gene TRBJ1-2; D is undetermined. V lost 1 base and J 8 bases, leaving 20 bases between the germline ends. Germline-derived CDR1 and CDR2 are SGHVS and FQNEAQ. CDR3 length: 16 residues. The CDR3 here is CASSLVPARHSWGYTF. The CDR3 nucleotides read TGTGCCAGCAGCTTAGTCCCGGCACGACATTCCTGGGGCTACACCTTC.

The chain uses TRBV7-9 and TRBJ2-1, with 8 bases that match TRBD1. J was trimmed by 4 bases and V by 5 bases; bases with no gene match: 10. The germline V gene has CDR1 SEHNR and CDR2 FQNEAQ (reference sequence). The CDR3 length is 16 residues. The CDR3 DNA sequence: TGTGCCAGCAGCCGGACAGGGTTTGGGGATTACAATGAGCAGTTCTTC. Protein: CASSRTGFGDYNEQFF. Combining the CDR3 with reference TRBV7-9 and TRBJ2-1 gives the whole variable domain DTGVSQNPRHKITKRGQNVTFRCDPISEHNRLYWYRQTLGQGPEFLTYFQNEAQLEKSRLLSDRFSAERPKGSFSTLEIQRTEQGDSAMYLCASSRTGFGDYNEQFFGPGTRLTVL.

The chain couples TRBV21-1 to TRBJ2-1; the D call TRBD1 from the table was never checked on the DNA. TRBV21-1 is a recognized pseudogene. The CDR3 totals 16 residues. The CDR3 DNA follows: TGTGCCAGCTGTTCTTCAGGACAGGTCAGTCACAATGAGCAGTTCTTC. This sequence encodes CASCSSGQVSHNEQFF.

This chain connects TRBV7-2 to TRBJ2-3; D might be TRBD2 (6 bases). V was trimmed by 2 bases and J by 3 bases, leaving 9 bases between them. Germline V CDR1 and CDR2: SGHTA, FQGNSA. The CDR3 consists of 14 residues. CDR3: CASSLIGSTDTQYF. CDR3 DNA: TGTGCCAGCAGCTTAATCGGGAGTACAGATACGCAGTATTTT.

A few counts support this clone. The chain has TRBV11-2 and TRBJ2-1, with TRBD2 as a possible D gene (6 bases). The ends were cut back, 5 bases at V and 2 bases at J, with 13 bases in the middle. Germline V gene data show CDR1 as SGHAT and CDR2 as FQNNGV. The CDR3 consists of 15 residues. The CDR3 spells CASSRTGDPYNEQFF. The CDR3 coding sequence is TGTGCCAGCAGCAGGACGGGGGATCCCTACAATGAGCAGTTCTTC.

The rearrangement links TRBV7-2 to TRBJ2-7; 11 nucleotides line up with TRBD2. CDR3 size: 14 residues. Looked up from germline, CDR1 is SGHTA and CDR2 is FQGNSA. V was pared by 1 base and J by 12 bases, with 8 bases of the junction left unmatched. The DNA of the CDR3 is TGTGCCAGCAGCTTAGTTGATAGCGGGAGGGCCTTGTACTTC. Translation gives CASSLVDSGRALYF.

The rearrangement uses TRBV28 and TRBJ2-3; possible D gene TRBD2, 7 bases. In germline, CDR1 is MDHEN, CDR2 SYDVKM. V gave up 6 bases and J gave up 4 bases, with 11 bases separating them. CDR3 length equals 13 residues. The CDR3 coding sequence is TGTGCCAGCAGGGCGGGGGCGTCAGATACGCAGTATTTT. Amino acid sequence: CASRAGASDTQYF.